The 25 T cell receptor beta chains below all came from one sample that was sequenced in a study of cytomegalovirus exposure and HLA in healthy donors. PCR was performed using 60 Vbeta and 13 Jbeta primers. Generated by immunoSEQ multiplex PCR, the TCRdb table keeps only in-frame clones and is missing some. The repertoire holds around 200,000 clones, with 82% as singletons. Material: PBMCs. The receptors were gathered from a man aged 40-55 years in good health and CMV-seropositive.

This chain links TRBV9 with TRBJ2-1; 14 nucleotides align to TRBD2. The CDR3 is made up of 17 amino acids. Germline CDR1 and CDR2: SGDLS and YYNGEE. The V and J ends lost 3 bases and 8 bases, in that order; junction bases with no gene match: 10. CDR3: CASSGGLAGGLGYEQFF. CDR3 sequence (DNA): TGTGCCAGCAGCGGAGGACTAGCGGGAGGTTTAGGTTATGAGCAGTTCTTC.

This clone has a single count. The chain has TRBV5-1 and TRBJ1-1, with 10 bases lining up with TRBD1. Germline values: CDR1 SGHRS, CDR2 YFSETQ. CDR3 size: 15 residues. Trimming removed 5 bases from V and 5 bases from J; junction bases left unmatched: 9. DNA of the CDR3: TGCGCCAGCAGATCTAGGACAGGGGGTGGGACTGAAGCTTTCTTT. This encodes CASRSRTGGGTEAFF.

The rearrangement links TRBV7-9 to TRBJ1-6; TRBD1 is a possible D gene (5 bases). The length of the CDR3 is 15 residues. The V and J ends lost 2 bases and 2 bases respectively, with 7 bases between them. Germline V gives CDR1 SEHNR, CDR2 FQNEAQ (reference sequence). CDR3 DNA sequence: TGTGCCAGCAGCTTAACAGGCGCCTATAATTCACCCCTCCACTTT. This gives the protein CASSLTGAYNSPLHF.

V usage is TRBV27 and J usage is TRBJ1-1; D is undetermined. V gave up 8 bases and J gave up 2 bases, with 15 bases separating them. The CDR3 sequence is 14 residues long. Germline V gene lookup returns CDR1 MNHEY and CDR2 SMNVEV (reference sequence). The CDR3 protein is CASGYSIPNTEAFF. The CDR3 bases are TGTGCCAGCGGTTACAGCATCCCAAACACTGAAGCTTTCTTT.

This chain connects TRBV5-1 to TRBJ2-2; the D gene is possibly TRBD1 (5 bases). The CDR3 is 15 residues long. CDR1 SGHRS and CDR2 YFSETQ come from the germline V gene. V was trimmed by 1 base and J by 1 base, leaving 8 bases between them. Written as DNA, the CDR3 is TGCGCCAGCAGCTTGATTACAGGGAACACCGGGGAGCTGTTTTTT. Encoded protein: CASSLITGNTGELFF.

The chain uses TRBV7-6 and TRBJ2-1, with a tentative D call TRBD2 (6 bases). V was clipped by 0 bases and J by 8 bases, with 11 bases between them. This CDR3 comprises 14 residues. Germline values: CDR1 SGHVS, CDR2 FNYEAQ. The CDR3 nucleotides read TGTGCCAGCAGCTTAGCTGAAGCGGGCTATGAGCAGTTCTTC. Amino acid sequence: CASSLAEAGYEQFF.

J is TRBJ2-7 and V is TRBV14; D call uncertain. V was cut by 1 base and J by 0 bases, with 10 bases left in between. The CDR3 covers 15 residues. Germline V gene sequence: CDR1 SGHDN, CDR2 FVKESK. CDR3 amino acids: CASSQGLTRSYEQYF. The CDR3 nucleotides are TGTGCCAGCAGCCAAGGCCTCACACGCTCCTACGAGCAGTACTTC. Variable domain in full (rest from reference TRBV14 and TRBJ2-7): EAGVTQFPSHSVIEKGQTVTLRCDPISGHDNLYWYRRVMGKEIKFLLHFVKESKQDESGMPNNRFLAERTGGTYSTLKVQPAELEDSGVYFCASSQGLTRSYEQYFGPGTRLTVT.

The V and J genes are TRBV7-2 and TRBJ2-1; the D is unclear. The CDR3 runs 12 residues. Trimming cost V 5 bases and J 12 bases, with 14 bases left between them. CDR1 and CDR2 (germline): SGHTA, FQGNSA. The CDR3: CASSLEEAAQFF. In nucleotides, the CDR3 is TGTGCCAGCAGCCTAGAAGAAGCCGCGCAGTTCTTC.

This chain links TRBV27 with TRBJ1-4; TRBD1 aligns across 8 bases. CDR1 is MNHEY and CDR2 is SMNVEV in the germline V gene (reference sequence). The CDR3 covers 15 residues. After removal of 8 bases from V and 6 bases from J, the junction contained 11 bases not matched to a gene. CDR3 loop: CASRTGIIGDEKLFF. The DNA of the CDR3 is TGTGCCAGCCGGACAGGGATTATAGGAGATGAAAAACTGTTTTTT.

This chain's CDR3 is CASSSTGTVNSPLHF. CDR3 nucleotide sequence: TGTGCCAGCAGCTCAACCGGGACAGTTAATTCACCCCTCCACTTT. V is TRBV7-2 and J is TRBJ1-6; 7 bases agree with TRBD1. V gave up 4 bases and J gave up 6 bases; unmatched junction bases: 6. The CDR3 loop spans 15 amino acids. The germline gives CDR1 SGHTA, CDR2 FQGNSA.

V is TRBV27 and J is TRBJ2-1, with 10 bases matching TRBD2. The germline CDR1 and CDR2 sequences are MNHEY and SMNVEV (reference sequence). The CDR3 runs 15 residues. Germline trimming cut 4 bases from V and 5 bases from J; bases unmatched to any gene: 5. CDR3 coding DNA: TGTGCCAGCAGTTGGAGACTAGCGGGCAACAATGAGCAGTTCTTC. Translated, it gives CASSWRLAGNNEQFF.

This clone came up once. The chain combines TRBV9 with TRBJ1-1; TRBD1 is a possible D gene (6 bases). The CDR3 is 13 residues long. Trimming stripped 0 bases from V and 4 bases from J, with 7 bases between. Germline CDR1 SGDLS, CDR2 YYNGEE. The CDR3 sequence is CASSVVGATEAFF. The CDR3 DNA sequence: TGTGCCAGCAGCGTAGTGGGGGCCACTGAAGCTTTCTTT.

The chain joins TRBV6-6 to TRBJ2-5, with D possibly TRBD2 on 6 matching bases. This CDR3 is 14 amino acids long. V shed 7 bases and J shed 3 bases, with 15 bases lying between them. Germline assignment: CDR1 MNHNY and CDR2 SVGAGI (reference sequence). In DNA form, the CDR3 reads TGTGCCAGCATGTGGGGGACTGGGAAAGAGACCCAGTACTTC. Its translation: CASMWGTGKETQYF.

This chain joins TRBV6-5 and TRBJ2-7, with D tentatively TRBD2 (5 bases). This CDR3 is 13 amino acids long. CDR1 and CDR2 (germline): MNHEY, SVGAGI. V shed 2 bases and J shed 6 bases, with 11 bases lying between them. The CDR3 DNA reads TGTGCCAGCAGTTACACGCCGGGGAGCGAGCAGTACTTC. It encodes CASSYTPGSEQYF.

The chain is built from TRBV7-3 and TRBJ2-1; D is unclear. Germline CDR1 and CDR2: SGHTA and FQGTGA. V was pared by 2 bases and J by 7 bases, with 9 bases between. The CDR3 sequence is 13 residues long. The CDR3 loop reads CASSLGGLNEQFF. The CDR3 nucleotides are TGTGCCAGCAGCTTAGGCGGTCTGAATGAGCAGTTCTTC.

This clone was recorded a few times. The chain joins TRBV5-1 to TRBJ1-5; 8 nucleotides match TRBD1. Looked up from germline, CDR1 is SGHRS and CDR2 is YFSETQ. V lost 0 bases to trimming and J lost 6 bases; unmatched junction nucleotides: 5. CDR3 length: 15 amino acids. The DNA for the CDR3 is TGCGCCAGCAGCTTGGCGACAGGGGAGGGTCAGCCCCAGCATTTT. Translation: CASSLATGEGQPQHF.

The rearrangement uses TRBV7-3 and TRBJ1-2; 12 positions match TRBD1. This CDR3 has 13 residues. With V trimmed by 5 bases and J by 13 bases, 8 bases remained unmatched. Germline-derived CDR1 and CDR2 are SGHTA and FQGTGA. The CDR3 nucleotides read TGTGCCAGCAGCCGGCCGGGACAGGGGGCCGCCACCTTC. Translating gives CASSRPGQGAATF.

This clone has more than one count but fewer than ten. The chain carries TRBV27 and TRBJ2-5; 12 bases are shared with TRBD2. The CDR3 consists of 15 residues. CDR1 MNHEY and CDR2 SMNVEV come from the germline V gene (reference sequence). The trim removed 5 bases at V and 5 bases at J, leaving 6 bases unmatched. CDR3 coding DNA: TGTGCCAGCAGTCCTCTAGCGGGAGGGATGGAGACCCAGTACTTC. Translating it yields CASSPLAGGMETQYF.

J is TRBJ2-1 and V is TRBV29-1; 11 nucleotides match TRBD2. This CDR3 spans 15 amino acids. CDR1 is SQVTM, CDR2 ANQGSEA, per germline. Unmatched junction bases numbered 3, after V lost 1 base and J lost 4 bases. The CDR3 region has the DNA TGCAGCGTTGAAGTTGGGACTAGCGGATACAATGAGCAGTTCTTC. This translates into CSVEVGTSGYNEQFF.

V gene TRBV7-2 combines with J gene TRBJ1-3, with D unresolved. This CDR3 is 17 amino acids long. Germline lookup yields CDR1 SGHTA and CDR2 FQGNSA. The V end was cut by 0 bases, the J end by 0 bases, with 12 bases between. The chain's CDR3 is CASSLANLAGSGNTIYF. The CDR3 DNA sequence: TGTGCCAGCAGCTTAGCGAACCTTGCAGGCTCTGGAAACACCATATATTTT.

In this sample, this clone turned up a few times. The chain recombines TRBV5-4 with TRBJ1-2; 9 nucleotides agree with TRBD1. The V gene end was trimmed by 4 bases and the J gene end by 0 bases; junction bases not matched to a gene: 10. Germline V lookup: CDR1 SGHNT, CDR2 YYREEE (reference sequence). This CDR3 has 17 residues. The CDR3 sequence: CASSPGQGKASNYGYTF. In nucleotides, the CDR3 is TGTGCCAGCAGCCCGGGACAGGGAAAAGCCTCTAACTATGGCTACACCTTC.

The chain recombines TRBV10-1 with TRBJ1-6; 8 bases match TRBD1. Germline trimming cut 4 bases from V and 10 bases from J; bases unmatched to any gene: 3. The germline CDR1 and CDR2 sequences are WNHNN and SYGVQD (reference sequence). The CDR3 loop spans 13 amino acids. CDR3 bases: TGCGCCAGCAGTGCAACAGGGGGATCACCCCTCCACTTT. It encodes CASSATGGSPLHF.

J is TRBJ2-6 and V is TRBV19; D call uncertain. The CDR3 is made up of 18 amino acids. Trimming cost V 0 bases and J 0 bases, with 12 bases left between them. Germline V gives CDR1 LNHDA, CDR2 SQIVND (reference sequence). The CDR3 protein is CASSIEQPRSSGANVLTF. The CDR3 region has the DNA TGTGCCAGTAGTATAGAACAGCCTCGTAGCTCTGGGGCCAACGTCCTGACTTTC.

The genes are TRBV7-9 and TRBJ1-2, with 10 nucleotides matching TRBD1. CDR1 is SEHNR and CDR2 is FQNEAQ in the germline V gene (reference sequence). J gave up 1 base and V 5 bases, and 4 bases lay outside the gene matches. The CDR3 is 15 residues long. The CDR3 loop is CASSQTGGYNYGYTF. The CDR3 nucleotides are TGTGCCAGCAGCCAGACAGGGGGCTATAACTATGGCTACACCTTC.

The chain uses TRBV30 and TRBJ1-4; 8 bases align to TRBD1. Germline CDR1 GTSNPN, CDR2 SVGIG (reference sequence). V was clipped by 8 bases and J by 6 bases; unmatched bases: 11. The CDR3 runs 14 residues. The CDR3 DNA is TGTGCCCTGGGCGGACAGGGACATTATGAAAAACTGTTTTTT. Encoded protein: CALGGQGHYEKLFF.